This T cell receptor (beta chain) was profiled in a study of T cells in localized non-small cell lung cancer. The repertoire was sequenced with immunoSEQ multiplex PCR; TCRdb's copy has only in-frame clones and lacks some. The sample has over 35,000 clones, 81% seen once. Findings and caveats of the study: Tumor showed lower T cell clonality than uninvolved adjacent lung, where it was highest. Blood T cell density predicted longer survival; adjacent-lung clonality, shorter. Paired adjacent lung recovered a median approximately 57 of the top 100 tumor clones.

Remarks on this clone: The antigen remains unidentified.

Looked up from germline, CDR1 is SGHTA and CDR2 is FQGNSA. The V and J ends lost 1 base and 0 bases respectively, with 5 bases between them. CDR3 length: 14 residues. The sequence was collected from a male donor at least 60 years old with stage II lung adenocarcinoma. This specimen was peripheral blood mononuclear cells, taken before any cancer treatment. This chain connects TRBV7-2 to TRBJ2-3; D is unclear. The CDR3 loop is CASSLGTSTDTQYF. CDR3 DNA sequence: TGTGCCAGCAGCTTAGGAACCAGCACAGATACGCAGTATTTT.